These 21 T cell receptor beta chains originate from one sample sequenced in a study of cytomegalovirus exposure and HLA in healthy donors. The PCR used 60 Vbeta and 13 Jbeta primers. Repertoires were generated with immunoSEQ multiplex PCR, while TCRdb's copy carries only in-frame clones and drops some. Seen here are some 170,000 clones, about 80% observed once, and the top ten hold roughly 10%. The sample was PBMCs. These receptor sequences come from a man aged 18 to 29 in good health and CMV-seropositive.

This clone was detected only once. The V and J genes are TRBV5-8 and TRBJ2-7; the D gene is possibly TRBD2 (6 bases). The germline V gene encodes CDR1 SGHTS and CDR2 YDEGEE. Deletions cut 3 bases from V and 6 bases from J, with 7 bases between. The CDR3 is 11 residues long. The CDR3 is CASSWGVEQYF. CDR3 bases: TGTGCCAGCAGCTGGGGGGTCGAGCAGTACTTC. Full variable domain (rest looked up from reference TRBV5-8 and TRBJ2-7): EAGVTQSPTHLIKTRGQQATLRCSPISGHTSVYWYQQALGLGLQFLLWYDEGEERNRGNFPPRFSGRQFPNYSSELNVNALELEDSALYLCASSWGVEQYFGPGTRLTVT.

The genes are TRBV11-2 and TRBJ2-7; 10 bases are shared with TRBD2. The J segment lost 6 bases and the V segment lost 3 bases, leaving 5 bases of the junction unmatched. Germline V gene sequence: CDR1 SGHAT, CDR2 FQNNGV. This CDR3 is built from 14 residues. For the CDR3, the DNA is TGTGCCAGCAGCTTTTCTAGCGGGAGAAGCGAGCAGTACTTC. Its translation is CASSFSSGRSEQYF.

The gene calls are TRBV11-2 and TRBJ2-7; 13 nucleotides align to TRBD2. The CDR3 has 16 residues. Germline trimming cut 6 bases from V and 4 bases from J; bases unmatched to any gene: 9. Germline values: CDR1 SGHAT, CDR2 FQNNGV. The CDR3 nucleotides read TGTGCCAGCAGTTCAATCGGACTAGCGGGAGTGTACGAGCAGTACTTC. It codes for CASSSIGLAGVYEQYF. The whole variable domain, remainder taken from reference TRBV11-2 and TRBJ2-7, is EAGVAQSPRYKIIEKRQSVAFWCNPISGHATLYWYQQILGQGPKLLIQFQNNGVVDDSQLPKDRFSAERLKGVDSTLKIQPAKLEDSAVYLCASSSIGLAGVYEQYFGPGTRLTVT.

This chain joins TRBV27 and TRBJ2-7; 7 positions match TRBD2. CDR3 size: 15 residues. Germline CDR1 is MNHEY and CDR2 is SMNVEV (reference sequence). V shed 6 bases, J shed 1 base, and the junction held 9 bases outside the gene matches. CDR3 region: CASRPVGGGSYEQYF. CDR3 nucleotide sequence: TGTGCCAGCAGACCAGTTGGGGGGGGTTCCTACGAGCAGTACTTC.

V gene TRBV7-9 combines with J gene TRBJ2-3; 8 nucleotides agree with TRBD1. Germline-derived CDR1 and CDR2 are SEHNR and FQNEAQ (reference sequence). The CDR3 sequence is 14 residues long. Unmatched junction bases numbered 2, after V lost 4 bases and J lost 2 bases. The CDR3 sequence: CASSWDRLTDTQYF. Here the CDR3 DNA reads TGTGCCAGCAGCTGGGACAGGCTCACAGATACGCAGTATTTT.

The chain couples TRBV5-1 to TRBJ1-2; D may be TRBD1 (6 bases). From germline, CDR1 is SGHRS and CDR2 YFSETQ. The CDR3 totals 15 residues. The germline V and J ends were trimmed by 4 bases and 0 bases, with 13 bases remaining between them. Here the CDR3 DNA reads TGCGCCAGCAGCCGTCAACGGACAGCTAACTATGGCTACACCTTC. Translating it yields CASSRQRTANYGYTF.

The table lists this clone with a count of one. One end of the junction is discordant with germline, which a read error may explain. V usage is TRBV30 and J usage is TRBJ2-6, with 8 bases identical to TRBD1. Germline values: CDR1 GTSNPN, CDR2 SVGIG (reference sequence). CDR3 length: 15 residues. Here the CDR3 DNA reads TGTGCCTGGGACCGGACAGGGTCTGGGGCCAACGGCCTGACTTTC. It is translated as CAWDRTGSGANGLTF.

The chain recombines TRBV11-3 with TRBJ2-7; 8 bases match TRBD1. The ends lost 5 bases at V and 1 base at J; junction bases unmatched: 1. Per the germline V gene, CDR1 is SGHNT and CDR2 is YENEEA. This CDR3 has 13 residues. The CDR3: CASSDRGSYEQYF. The CDR3 coding sequence is TGTGCCAGCAGCGACAGGGGTTCCTACGAGCAGTACTTC.

The chain joins TRBV27 to TRBJ1-4, with 8 bases fitting TRBD1. The CDR3 spans 17 residues. In germline, CDR1 is MNHEY, CDR2 SMNVEV (reference sequence). J lost 1 base, V lost 0 bases, and 4 bases had no gene match. CDR3 sequence (DNA): TGTGCCAGCAGTTTATCGCCCACAGGGGGAACTAATGAAAAACTGTTTTTT. Its translation: CASSLSPTGGTNEKLFF.

This clone came up a few times. V is TRBV4-1 and J is TRBJ2-1, with 10 bases fitting TRBD2. The CDR3 totals 14 residues. From germline, CDR1 is MGHRA and CDR2 YSYEKL. J lost 7 bases, V lost 4 bases, and 4 bases had no gene match. The CDR3 nucleotides are TGCGCCAGCAGCCCTTGGGGACTAGCGAATGAGCAGTTCTTC. Translated: CASSPWGLANEQFF.

This chain links TRBV5-6 with TRBJ2-1, with D perhaps TRBD1 (6 bases). The CDR3 extends over 13 amino acids. Germline CDR1 and CDR2: SGHDT and YYEEEE. With 7 bases removed from V and 3 bases from J, the gap between germline ends came to 11 bases. The CDR3 loop reads CASWDTSYNEQFF. DNA of the CDR3: TGTGCCAGCTGGGACACAAGCTACAATGAGCAGTTCTTC. The full variable domain, in which reference TRBV5-6 and TRBJ2-1 provide the parts outside the CDR3, is DAGVTQSPTHLIKTRGQQVTLRCSPKSGHDTVSWYQQALGQGPQFIFQYYEEEERQRGNFPDRFSGHQFPNYSSELNVNALLLGDSALYLCASWDTSYNEQFFGPGTRLTVL.

This rearrangement joins TRBV6-1 to TRBJ1-1; D is ambiguous. CDR3 length: 14 amino acids. In germline, CDR1 is MNHNS, CDR2 SASEGT. Trimming took off 0 bases at V and 6 bases at J, with 11 bases between the two ends. The CDR3 protein is CASSEARRIPEAFF. CDR3 DNA sequence: TGTGCCAGCAGTGAAGCGAGGAGGATCCCTGAAGCTTTCTTT.

The chain has TRBV5-8 and TRBJ2-5; 7 bases fit TRBD1. Germline CDR1 reads SGHTS; CDR2 reads YDEGEE. The CDR3 consists of 13 residues. The V segment lost 5 bases and the J segment 4 bases; nucleotides outside the gene matches: 5. CDR3 amino acids: CASRRTGRETQYF. The CDR3 DNA reads as TGTGCCAGCAGACGGACAGGACGAGAGACCCAGTACTTC. The full variable domain, its missing parts supplied by reference TRBV5-8 and TRBJ2-5, is EAGVTQSPTHLIKTRGQQATLRCSPISGHTSVYWYQQALGLGLQFLLWYDEGEERNRGNFPPRFSGRQFPNYSSELNVNALELEDSALYLCASRRTGRETQYFGPGTRLLVL.

This clone occurred a few times. The J gene is TRBJ2-3, the V gene TRBV9; the D gene is possibly TRBD1 (6 bases). V was shortened by 4 bases and J by 4 bases, with 16 bases between the two germline ends. The V gene's germline CDR1 is SGDLS and CDR2 YYNGEE. The CDR3 runs to 15 residues. CDR3 loop: CASSPEGVLPDTQYF. The DNA of the CDR3 is TGTGCCAGCAGCCCCGAGGGGGTTCTTCCAGATACGCAGTATTTT.

V is TRBV19 and J is TRBJ1-1; D is ambiguous. Trimming took off 7 bases at V and 7 bases at J, with 10 bases between the two ends. This CDR3 is built from 11 residues. From germline, CDR1 is LNHDA and CDR2 SQIVND (reference sequence). The CDR3 nucleotides are TGTGCCAGTATTCGGTTATTTGAAGCTTTCTTT. This codes for CASIRLFEAFF.

The V call is TRBV7-6, the J call TRBJ2-7, with D possibly matching TRBD2 (6 bases). CDR1 and CDR2 from the germline V gene are SGHVS and FNYEAQ. The CDR3 runs 12 residues. Trimming took 5 bases from V and 6 from J, leaving 11 bases between them. The CDR3 DNA follows: TGTGCCAGCAGCACCCGGCGGGGCGAGCAGTACTTC. Protein product: CASSTRRGEQYF.

J is TRBJ2-1 and V is TRBV6-5; D gene unclear. The germline V and J ends were trimmed by 3 bases and 3 bases, with 9 bases remaining between them. The CDR3 runs 14 residues. Germline CDR1 reads MNHEY; CDR2 reads SVGAGI. The DNA of the CDR3 is TGTGCCAGCAGTTATGCTCAGGACTACAATGAGCAGTTCTTC. This encodes CASSYAQDYNEQFF.

The chain is built from TRBV5-4 and TRBJ2-5; D remains ambiguous. The DNA end favors TRBJ2-7, so the J call may be wrong. The CDR3 runs to 12 residues. The germline CDR1 and CDR2 sequences are SGHNT and YYREEE (reference sequence). The CDR3, as DNA: TGTGCCAGCAGCTTAGGTCTAGGCGAGCAGTACTTC. Protein: CASSLGLGEQYF.

The chain recombines TRBV6-5 with TRBJ2-7; D might be TRBD1 (5 bases). The germline V gene has CDR1 MNHEY and CDR2 SVGAGI. V was cut by 0 bases and J by 0 bases, with 12 bases left in between. This CDR3 is 16 amino acids long. CDR3 residues: CASSYSSQGDSYEQYF. The CDR3 DNA reads as TGTGCCAGCAGTTACTCGAGTCAGGGTGACTCCTACGAGCAGTACTTC.

The table lists this clone with a few counts. V gene TRBV9 combines with J gene TRBJ2-6, with 8 bases aligning to TRBD1. With 7 bases clipped from V and 3 bases from J, the junction kept 6 bases outside the gene matches. The CDR3 is 15 residues long. The germline V gene encodes CDR1 SGDLS and CDR2 YYNGEE. CDR3 sequence: CASATQGDGANVLTF. The CDR3 nucleotides are TGTGCCAGCGCAACACAGGGGGATGGGGCCAACGTCCTGACTTTC.

This clone has just one count. The V and J genes are TRBV30 and TRBJ1-1; no firm D call. In germline, CDR1 is GTSNPN, CDR2 SVGIG (reference sequence). The CDR3 is made up of 14 amino acids. V lost 2 bases, J lost 4 bases, and 14 bases lay in between. Here the CDR3 reads CAWSLTSRGTEAFF. CDR3 sequence (DNA): TGTGCCTGGAGTCTAACCAGCCGAGGCACTGAAGCTTTCTTT.